Below are 23 T cell receptor beta chains sequenced from a single sample in a study of blood T cell repertoires in COVID-19. Clones were sequenced by immunoSEQ multiplex PCR, and TCRdb holds only the in-frame ones, with some missing. The repertoire has 100,000 or so clones, more than 85% of them found once; the top ten carry around 2.3%. Sequenced sample: peripheral blood. These receptors were taken from a human donor with active COVID-19. The donor label of this sample is uncertain.

In regard to this clone: Other DNA sequences in this specimen translate into the identical CDR3. The J gene is TRBJ2-7, the V gene TRBV19; D may be TRBD1 (6 bases). Trimming removed 5 bases from V and 3 bases from J, with 11 bases in between. The germline V gene encodes CDR1 LNHDA and CDR2 SQIVND (reference sequence). This CDR3 spans 13 amino acids. CDR3 loop: CASSVGTNYEQYF. CDR3 nucleotides: TGTGCCAGTAGTGTCGGGACAAACTACGAGCAGTACTTC.

This chain joins TRBV14 and TRBJ2-7, with a possible D match to TRBD1 (5 bases). The CDR3 loop spans 15 amino acids. The V gene's germline CDR1 is SGHDN and CDR2 FVKESK. Trimming pared 3 bases from V and 0 bases from J, leaving 12 bases between. This CDR3 is CASSHEQAYSYEQYF. The CDR3 DNA follows: TGTGCCAGCAGCCATGAACAGGCCTACTCCTACGAGCAGTACTTC.

The chain combines TRBV28 with TRBJ1-1, with unresolved D. V was clipped by 6 bases and J by 4 bases, with 9 bases between them. The CDR3 length is 12 residues. Per the germline V gene, CDR1 is MDHEN and CDR2 is SYDVKM. CDR3 sequence (DNA): TGTGCCAGCAGCGGGGTTGGCACTGAAGCTTTCTTT. It specifies CASSGVGTEAFF.

V usage is TRBV28 and J usage is TRBJ1-2; no reliable D call. CDR3 length: 15 amino acids. In germline, CDR1 is MDHEN, CDR2 SYDVKM. Trimming left V 3 bases short and J 2 bases short, with 13 bases between. The CDR3 nucleotides read TGTGCCAGCAGTTTTCGGGGTAGGGTCAACTATGGCTACACCTTC. The encoded protein is CASSFRGRVNYGYTF.

The V call is TRBV18, the J call TRBJ1-6; D not resolved. This CDR3 is built from 17 residues. Germline assignment: CDR1 KGHSH and CDR2 LQKENI. The V end lost 3 bases, the J end lost 4 bases, and 16 bases lay between the germline ends. The CDR3 region has the DNA TGTGCCAGCTCACCGGGCATTCGGCTCTCTTATAATTCACCCCTCCACTTT. Translating gives CASSPGIRLSYNSPLHF.

The V and J genes are TRBV2 and TRBJ1-2, with 9 bases that match TRBD1. Germline CDR1 and CDR2: SNHLY and FYNNEI. The CDR3 spans 18 residues. V shed 4 bases, J shed 8 bases, and the junction held 20 bases outside the gene matches. For the CDR3, the DNA is TGTGCCAGCAGTGGTCGACAGGGGGAAGTTCTGCCCAGAACAGGCTACACCTTC. Its protein is CASSGRQGEVLPRTGYTF.

The CDR3 loop reads CASSVTGNYGYTF. CDR3 coding DNA: TGTGCCAGCAGCGTTACAGGGAACTATGGCTACACCTTC. This rearrangement joins TRBV7-3 to TRBJ1-2; D is perhaps TRBD1 (6 bases). The germline gives CDR1 SGHTA, CDR2 FQGTGA. V was shortened by 5 bases and J by 2 bases, with 9 bases between the two germline ends. This CDR3 is 13 amino acids long.

V and J are TRBV5-6 and TRBJ1-4; D not resolved. Trimming removed 4 bases at V and 8 bases at J, with 24 bases between. This CDR3 comprises 17 residues. Germline CDR1 reads SGHDT; CDR2 reads YYEEEE. The CDR3 region has the DNA TGTGCCAGCAGCGGACTACACGGAACCACAACTAGGGAAAAACTGTTTTTT. As protein: CASSGLHGTTTREKLFF.

This clone was detected only once. The chain is built from TRBV6-5 and TRBJ1-2; 8 nucleotides match TRBD1. The CDR3 totals 13 residues. From germline, CDR1 is MNHEY and CDR2 SVGAGI. V gave up 2 bases and J gave up 8 bases; unmatched junction bases: 4. In nucleotides, the CDR3 is TGTGCCAGCAGTTACCAGGGGGCGGGCGGCTACACCTTC. It codes for CASSYQGAGGYTF.

The chain combines TRBV15 with TRBJ1-3; D ambiguous. This CDR3 has 17 residues. V dropped 0 bases and J dropped 3 bases, with 15 bases sitting between them. Germline loops: CDR1 LNHNV, CDR2 YYDKDF (reference sequence). CDR3 nucleotides: TGTGCCACCAGCAGAGATGCGGGGTCGGGGAGTGGAAACACCATATATTTT. This translates into CATSRDAGSGSGNTIYF. The full variable domain, in which reference TRBV15 and TRBJ1-3 provide the parts outside the CDR3, is DAMVIQNPRYQVTQFGKPVTLSCSQTLNHNVMYWYQQKSSQAPKLLFHYYDKDFNNEADTPDNFQSRRPNTSFCFLDIRSPGLGDTAMYLCATSRDAGSGSGNTIYFGEGSWLTVV.

The chain couples TRBV18 to TRBJ1-1, with D unresolved. The V gene lost 5 bases and the J gene lost 3 bases, with 16 bases spanning the gap. The CDR3 spans 15 residues. Looked up from germline, CDR1 is KGHSH and CDR2 is LQKENI. CDR3 in amino acids: CASSSPGLSDTEAFF. CDR3 bases: TGTGCCAGCTCAAGCCCGGGGTTATCGGACACTGAAGCTTTCTTT.

This clone was seen more than once but under ten times. V gene TRBV7-9 combines with J gene TRBJ2-7; tentative D call: TRBD1 (5 bases). CDR1 and CDR2 (germline): SEHNR, FQNEAQ (reference sequence). Trimming pared 1 base from V and 0 bases from J, leaving 7 bases between. This CDR3 contains 14 residues. In DNA form, the CDR3 reads TGTGCCAGCAGCTTAGGAACAGGCTCCTACGAGCAGTACTTC. Translating gives CASSLGTGSYEQYF.

This rearrangement joins TRBV7-2 to TRBJ2-7, with 8 bases fitting TRBD1. With 3 bases clipped from V and 0 bases from J, the junction kept 4 bases outside the gene matches. Germline loops: CDR1 SGHTA, CDR2 FQGNSA. The CDR3 sequence is 15 residues long. CDR3: CASSLGTGSSYEQYF. CDR3 coding DNA: TGTGCCAGCAGCTTGGGGACAGGCAGCTCCTACGAGCAGTACTTC.

The chain is built from TRBV2 and TRBJ2-7; D is uncertain. CDR1 SNHLY and CDR2 FYNNEI come from the germline V gene. CDR3 length: 15 residues. With 3 bases removed from V and 1 base from J, the gap between germline ends came to 13 bases. This chain's CDR3 is CASSDLSAVSYEQYF. The CDR3 nucleotides are TGTGCCAGCAGTGACCTCTCGGCGGTATCCTACGAGCAGTACTTC.

The rearrangement joins TRBV2 to TRBJ2-2, with D perhaps TRBD1 (5 bases). V was clipped by 7 bases and J by 2 bases, with 11 bases between them. Looked up from germline, CDR1 is SNHLY and CDR2 is FYNNEI. The CDR3 contains 14 residues. The CDR3 sequence: CASKADTNTGELFF. CDR3 sequence (DNA): TGTGCCAGCAAGGCGGACACCAACACCGGGGAGCTGTTTTTT.

The chain uses TRBV5-6 and TRBJ1-2; D gene unclear. CDR1 and CDR2 (germline): SGHDT, YYEEEE. Trimming removed 1 base at V and 10 bases at J, with 11 bases between. The CDR3 sequence is 12 residues long. The CDR3 region is CASSLRREPYTF. CDR3 in DNA: TGTGCCAGCAGCTTGAGGCGGGAACCCTACACCTTC.

This clone was counted between two and nine times. The rearrangement links TRBV7-9 to TRBJ1-2, with a weak D call TRBD1 (5 bases). Per germline, CDR1 SEHNR and CDR2 FQNEAQ (reference sequence). V was trimmed by 0 bases and J by 7 bases, leaving 12 bases between them. The CDR3 contains 14 residues. CDR3 sequence (DNA): TGTGCCAGCAGCTTAGCGAGTAGGGGACTTGGCTACACCTTC. Amino acid sequence: CASSLASRGLGYTF.

This chain links TRBV27 with TRBJ1-6, with D possibly being TRBD1 (5 bases). This CDR3 region has 16 residues. V was cut by 7 bases and J by 0 bases, with 13 bases left in between. In germline, CDR1 is MNHEY, CDR2 SMNVEV (reference sequence). Here the CDR3 reads CASTTTGVSYNSPLHF. The DNA of the CDR3 is TGTGCCAGCACTACCACAGGAGTCTCCTATAATTCACCCCTCCACTTT.

The rearrangement uses TRBV5-1 and TRBJ2-3, with TRBD2 matching 11 bases. The CDR3 length is 16 residues. The junction had 10 bases not matched to a gene; V was cut back by 4 bases and J by 6 bases. CDR1 is SGHRS and CDR2 is YFSETQ in the germline V gene. CDR3 in DNA: TGCGCCAGCAGCCGAATTAGCGGGGGGGCCGGGGATACGCAGTATTTT. Its protein is CASSRISGGAGDTQYF. The full variable domain, rest sourced from reference TRBV5-1 and TRBJ2-3, is KAGVTQTPRYLIKTRGQQVTLSCSPISGHRSVSWYQQTPGQGLQFLFEYFSETQRNKGNFPGRFSGRQFSNSRSEMNVSTLELGDSALYLCASSRISGGAGDTQYFGPGTRLTVL.

The chain is built from TRBV6-6 and TRBJ2-2, with TRBD1 as a possible D gene (5 bases). This CDR3 is 15 amino acids long. Germline CDR1 reads MNHNY; CDR2 reads SVGAGI (reference sequence). V shed 2 bases and J shed 4 bases, with 11 bases lying between them. DNA for the CDR3: TGTGCCAGCAGTTACAGCGAGACAGTCACCGGGGAGCTGTTTTTT. Amino acids: CASSYSETVTGELFF.

The chain joins TRBV7-9 to TRBJ2-3; no clear D gene. Germline CDR1 SEHNR, CDR2 FQNEAQ (reference sequence). V was trimmed by 3 bases and J by 10 bases, leaving 23 bases between them. The CDR3 spans 16 residues. The CDR3 is CASSFHASGDLEAQYF. CDR3 coding DNA: TGTGCCAGCAGCTTCCACGCGTCCGGTGACCTCGAGGCGCAGTATTTT.

The chain recombines TRBV28 with TRBJ1-6, with 7 bases aligning to TRBD1. Trimming took 5 bases from V and 3 from J; bases not matched to a gene: 7. The CDR3 has 16 amino acids. Germline V gives CDR1 MDHEN, CDR2 SYDVKM. CDR3 bases: TGTGCCAGCAGTCTCAATCAGGGGGACTATAATTCACCCCTCCACTTT. Residues: CASSLNQGDYNSPLHF.

This clone was seen a single time. The rearrangement links TRBV6-2 or TRBV6-3 to TRBJ1-1; 7 positions agree with TRBD1. The germline gives CDR1 MNHEY, CDR2 SVGEGT. CDR3 length: 15 residues. The V gene end was trimmed by 0 bases and the J gene end by 3 bases; junction bases not matched to a gene: 4. The CDR3 loop is CASSYSGGADTEAFF. CDR3 nucleotide sequence: TGTGCCAGCAGTTACTCAGGGGGCGCGGACACTGAAGCTTTCTTT.